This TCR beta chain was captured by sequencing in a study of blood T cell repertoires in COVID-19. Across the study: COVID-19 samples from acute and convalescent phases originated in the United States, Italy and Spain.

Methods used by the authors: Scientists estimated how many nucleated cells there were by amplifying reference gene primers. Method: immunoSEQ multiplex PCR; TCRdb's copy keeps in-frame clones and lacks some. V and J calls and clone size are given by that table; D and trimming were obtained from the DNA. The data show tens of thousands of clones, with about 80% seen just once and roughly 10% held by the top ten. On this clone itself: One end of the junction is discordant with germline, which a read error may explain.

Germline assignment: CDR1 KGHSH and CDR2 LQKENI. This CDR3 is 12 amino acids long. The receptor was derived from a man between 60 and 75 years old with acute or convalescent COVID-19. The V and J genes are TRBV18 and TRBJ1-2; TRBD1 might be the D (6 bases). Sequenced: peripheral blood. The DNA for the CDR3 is TGTGCCAGCTCACCTAATCGGGACATCTCGTCCTTC. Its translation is CASSPNRDISSF.